Only a few counts were recorded for the clone carrying this T cell receptor (beta chain). Its cognate antigen is unknown. This entry comes from a study of T cells after yellow fever vaccination. Findings and limits, study-wide: The presence of abundant clonotypes contaminating from the bulk population was possible in FACS-sorted repertoires.

5'RACE template switching produced TCR cDNA carrying a universal primer site and UMIs. TCRdb reprocessed the 5' RACE reads with MiXCR, giving one entry per CDR3 protein. The repertoire has 250,000 to 400,000 distinct CDR3 sequences, 3.5% to 4.5% of them found once; the top ten carry 15% to 20%. CDR3 length: 14 amino acids. Germline CDR1 reads LGHDT; CDR2 reads YNNKEL (reference sequence). Trimming removed 6 bases at V and 0 bases at J, with 11 bases between. The sample was PBMCs, taken 15 days after the yellow fever booster vaccination. The TCR was taken from a man aged 18-30 years who received the YFV17D yellow fever vaccine. The V gene is TRBV3-1, the J gene TRBJ1-1, with a weak D call TRBD1 (6 bases). The CDR3 nucleotides read TGTGCCAGCAGGATCCAGGGGATGAACACTGAAGCTTTCTTT. It translates to CASRIQGMNTEAFF.